This is a list of T cell receptor beta chains from one sample in a study of blood T cell repertoires in COVID-19. Data came from immunoSEQ multiplex PCR; TCRdb stores just in-frame clones and leaves some out. In the table there are around 350,000 clones, more than 85% of which are singletons. Sequencing was carried out using peripheral blood. The receptors derive from a human donor in a cohort sampled during active COVID-19. Both conserved end residues are part of each CDR3. A D gene is named only where the DNA matches it firmly. The size of a clone is reported for some rows only, either as once, few or many, or as a class for expanded clones.

j_call clone_size d_call v_call cdr3_aa cdr3_nt
TRBJ1-5 - - TRBV19 CASSMEGGIGQPQHF TGTGCCAGTAGTATGGAGGGGGGGATAGGGCAGCCCCAGCATTTT
TRBJ1-2 - - TRBV6-4 CASSEEEGSGYGYTF TGTGCCAGCAGTGAAGAAGAAGGGAGTGGCTATGGCTACACCTTC
TRBJ2-1 - - TRBV24-1 CATSDLRGQQFF TGTGCCACCAGTGATCTCAGGGGTCAGCAGTTCTTC
TRBJ2-7 - - TRBV7-9 CASSPRTRGYEQYF TGTGCCAGCAGCCCCCGGACCAGGGGCTACGAGCAGTACTTC
TRBJ2-2 - - TRBV5-1 CASSLNPDGDTGELFF TGCGCCAGCAGCTTGAATCCAGACGGGGACACCGGGGAGCTGTTTTTT
TRBJ2-6 - - TRBV6-2/TRBV6-3 CASSYRLPLRSGANVLTF TGTGCCAGCAGTTATCGACTGCCGCTCCGCTCTGGGGCCAACGTCCTGACTTTC
TRBJ1-5 - - TRBV7-9 CASSSQTKGNQPQHF TGTGCCAGCAGCTCGCAGACAAAGGGGAATCAGCCCCAGCATTTT
TRBJ2-5 - TRBD2 TRBV5-4 CASGTSGGGSQETQYF TGTGCCAGCGGGACTAGCGGGGGGGGATCCCAAGAGACCCAGTACTTC
TRBJ2-7 - TRBD2 TRBV6-5 CASSSLAGGPSKYF TGTGCCAGCAGTTCCCTAGCGGGAGGGCCTAGCAAGTACTTC
TRBJ1-3 - - TRBV29-1 CSVGTGYGGNTIYF TGCAGCGTCGGTACAGGGTATGGTGGAAACACCATATATTTT
TRBJ2-1 - TRBD2 TRBV7-9 CASSTRPVTSDEQFF TGTGCCAGCAGCACACGACCAGTGACTAGCGATGAGCAGTTCTTC
TRBJ1-2 - TRBD1 TRBV9 CASSVDTGGGGYTF TGTGCCAGCAGCGTGGACACAGGGGGGGGTGGCTACACCTTC
TRBJ2-1 - - TRBV3-1/TRBV3-2 CASSQVLSGRTERSYNEQFF TGTGCCAGCAGCCAAGTGCTAAGTGGGCGCACGGAACGCTCCTACAATGAGCAGTTCTTC
TRBJ2-3 - TRBD2 TRBV5-1 CASSAVAGGATDTQYF TGCGCCAGCAGCGCTGTAGCGGGAGGCGCCACAGATACGCAGTATTTT
TRBJ2-3 - TRBD2 TRBV20-1 CSASYSGGARDTQYF TGCAGTGCTAGTTATAGCGGGGGGGCCCGGGATACGCAGTATTTT
TRBJ1-2 - TRBD1 TRBV7-2 CASSPQGGYGYTF TGTGCCAGCAGCCCACAGGGGGGGTATGGCTACACCTTC
TRBJ1-1 - - TRBV5-1 CASSLVLSTEAFF TGCGCCAGCAGCTTGGTCTTATCCACTGAAGCTTTCTTT
TRBJ2-7 - TRBD2 TRBV24-1 CATSDPEGGLEAYEQYF TGTGCCACCAGTGATCCAGAGGGAGGGTTGGAAGCCTACGAGCAGTACTTC
TRBJ2-3 - TRBD2 TRBV5-1 CASSLGTSATDTQYF TGCGCCAGCAGCTTGGGGACTAGCGCCACAGATACGCAGTATTTT
TRBJ1-3 - - TRBV30 CAWSVQLGNTIYF TGTGCCTGGAGTGTACAGCTAGGAAACACCATATATTTT
TRBJ1-2 - - TRBV5-1 CASSFGVNYGYTF TGCGCCAGCAGCTTCGGAGTCAACTATGGCTACACCTTC
TRBJ2-2 - TRBD2 TRBV5-4 CASSFVLAGNTGELFF TGTGCCAGCAGCTTCGTCCTAGCGGGGAACACCGGGGAGCTGTTTTTT
TRBJ2-7 - - TRBV7-9 CASSPSGYEQYF TGTGCCAGCAGTCCGAGCGGCTACGAGCAGTACTTC
TRBJ1-2 - - TRBV5-1 CASSLIGGMGGYTF TGCGCCAGCAGCTTGATCGGAGGGATGGGCGGCTACACCTTC
TRBJ2-7 - - TRBV21-1 CASSKVPGPYEQYF TGTGCCAGCAGCAAAGTACCGGGTCCCTACGAGCAGTACTTC
TRBJ2-2 - TRBD1 TRBV28 CATGRQGAAGELFF TGTGCCACTGGACGGCAGGGGGCGGCCGGGGAGCTGTTTTTT
TRBJ2-7 - - TRBV29-1 CSASGNYEQYF TGCAGCGCTTCGGGGAATTACGAGCAGTACTTC
TRBJ2-7 - - TRBV7-9 CASSLVATYEQYF TGTGCCAGCAGCTTAGTGGCCACCTACGAGCAGTACTTC
TRBJ1-3 - - TRBV2 CASTRSNGNTIYF TGTGCCAGCACTCGGAGCAACGGAAACACCATATATTTT
TRBJ2-3 once - TRBV12-2 CASRLARLAGASTDTQYF TGTGCAAGTCGCTTAGCGCGACTAGCGGGGGCTAGCACAGATACGCAGTATTTT
TRBJ2-1 - - TRBV7-3 CASSPGQPSSYNEQFF TGTGCCAGCAGCCCGGGACAACCGAGCTCCTACAATGAGCAGTTCTTC